The sequence of this T cell receptor (beta chain) was determined in a study of CD8 T cells in Susac syndrome. Findings and limits, study-wide: As the study acknowledged, the number of individuals who were part of its TCR sequencing and HLA analysis was relatively small.

TCR beta sequencing covered blood CD8+ and CD4+ T cells. Details on this clonotype: Its antigen is still unknown.

Trimming cost V 6 bases and J 7 bases, with 16 bases left between them. Germline loops: CDR1 MNHNS, CDR2 SASEGT. The CDR3 extends over 14 amino acids. After extraction with the RNeasy kit, about 0.5 to 1 ug of the RNA was reverse transcribed using random hexamers. Across 54 Vbeta and 13 Jbeta, immunoSEQ multiplex PCR amplified TCR beta CDR3. TCRdb re-analysed the immunoSEQ multiplex PCR reads in MiXCR, keeping a single row per CDR3 protein. Here the sample spans tens of thousands of distinct CDR3 sequences, around 94% being singletons. Sequencing was performed on CD4+ T cells from PBMCs. The chain joins TRBV6-1 to TRBJ1-5; maybe TRBD1 (5 bases). This TCR was recovered from a human donor with Susac syndrome. The CDR3 sequence is CASRGLMGVQPQHF. The CDR3 bases are TGTGCCAGCAGGGGACTGATGGGCGTGCAGCCCCAGCATTTT.